The entry that follows covers one T cell receptor beta chain sequence. Its target is unknown. Each subset's genomic DNA was shared equally among a number of immunoSEQ plates. TCRdb keeps only in-frame clones here, not all; method: immunoSEQ multiplex PCR. The table shows 1.5 million to 2.5 million clones, with roughly 94% occurring only once. Per the germline V gene, CDR1 is LGHNA and CDR2 is YSLEER. CDR3 length equals 16 residues. Trimming stripped 4 bases from V and 0 bases from J, with 15 bases between. These data originate in a study of shared clonotypes between healthy human individuals. Notes on the study in general: Represented genetic and exposure-history diversity was restricted by having few donors. Clonotypes shared by all four donors outscored non-shared clonotypes in generation probability.

Naive CD8 cells, CD45RO-negative and positively selected for CCR7, excluded terminally differentiated effector memory CD45RA+ cells. Donors had no recently reported acute infections or vaccinations and were HIV-negative. This TCR was sampled from a man aged 18 to 30 in good health. This chain connects TRBV4-3 to TRBJ1-1; D gene uncertain. Sequenced input: naive CD8+ T cells sorted from blood. The CDR3 coding sequence is TGCGCCAGCAGCCCATCTGCAGGATCCTTGAACACTGAAGCTTTCTTT. Its protein product is CASSPSAGSLNTEAFF.